This T cell receptor (beta chain) stems from a study of vaccination and CD4 T cells after COVID-19. On the study more broadly: Across the group, participants received two doses of either BNT162b2 or mRNA-1273 vaccine. General observations from the study: Spike mono-reactivity was found in 304 of the 307 vaccine-specific clones identified in convalescent patients. Early post-infection timepoints were not included, and relatively few convalescent patients were studied.

Treatment: roughly 10-day PBMC culture with coronavirus spike peptide pools or control peptides (ViraFEST assay). Before and after vaccination, nucleocapsid antibodies were negative, indicating that healthy vaccine recipients had no prior SARS-CoV-2 infection. The V and J ends lost 5 bases and 5 bases, in that order; junction bases with no gene match: 20. This CDR3 spans 18 amino acids. Germline CDR1 reads DFQATT; CDR2 reads SNEGSKA (reference sequence). The Oncomine TCR Beta short-read assay was applied to DNA of cultured CD4+ T cells. One entry per CDR3 protein results from TCRdb running MiXCR on the PCR reads. The table has under 20,000 distinct CDR3 sequences, around four fifths seen once; the top ten hold 17%. To note about this clonotype: Its antigen is unknown.

The chain links TRBV20-1 to TRBJ2-3; 9 nucleotides line up with TRBD2. This specimen was CD4+ T cells from blood, cultured in vitro, taken after SARS-CoV-2 vaccination. This receptor was taken from a human donor who received a COVID-19 vaccine. The CDR3 DNA reads as TGCAGTGCTCCCAAGAGCATGTATTCGCGGGGGGGCCGAGATACGCAGTATTTT. Translating it yields CSAPKSMYSRGGRDTQYF.